Shown below are 20 T cell receptor beta chains from a single sample sequenced in a study of blood T cell repertoires in COVID-19. Profiling relied on immunoSEQ multiplex PCR, and the TCRdb table lists in-frame clones only, not all of them. The table includes 250,000 to 350,000 clones, about nine tenths detected once. The specimen was peripheral blood. These receptors all stem from a woman aged 55 to 70 with acute or convalescent COVID-19.

This clone has just one count. This chain joins TRBV7-9 and TRBJ1-3; 9 positions agree with TRBD1. This CDR3 is built from 16 residues. Per the germline V gene, CDR1 is SEHNR and CDR2 is FQNEAQ (reference sequence). V shed 3 bases and J 0 bases; nucleotides not matched to a gene: 3. The CDR3 reads CASSFGTGSSGNTIYF. CDR3 DNA sequence: TGTGCCAGCAGCTTCGGGACAGGGTCCTCTGGAAACACCATATATTTT.

The rearrangement joins TRBV7-9 to TRBJ2-5; unclear D gene. This CDR3 has 14 amino acids. The V gene lost 5 bases and the J gene lost 5 bases, with 15 bases spanning the gap. Germline-derived CDR1 and CDR2 are SEHNR and FQNEAQ (reference sequence). This chain's CDR3 is CASSPPPPEETQYF. The DNA for the CDR3 is TGTGCCAGCAGCCCACCCCCGCCCGAGGAGACCCAGTACTTC.

DNA of the CDR3: TGTGCCAGCAGCCCGCGTCCAGGGGATACGAACACTGAAGCTTTCTTT. This translates into CASSPRPGDTNTEAFF. The chain carries TRBV7-2 and TRBJ1-1; D might be TRBD1 (6 bases). The CDR3 runs 16 residues. Trimming took 5 bases from V and 1 from J, leaving 17 bases between them. CDR1 is SGHTA and CDR2 is FQGNSA in the germline V gene.

To note about this clone: A read error may produce the germline difference seen at one junction end. The chain couples TRBV2 to TRBJ1-5; 7 bases line up with TRBD1. CDR1 is SNHLY and CDR2 is FYNNEI in the germline V gene. The CDR3 extends over 14 amino acids. The DNA for the CDR3 is TGTGCCAGCAGGGAAGACCCGGGACAGCAGTCCCAGCATTTT. Translated, it gives CASREDPGQQSQHF.

The genes are TRBV29-1 and TRBJ2-1; a possible D gene is TRBD2 (6 bases). The V end lost 7 bases, the J end lost 4 bases, and 20 bases lay between the germline ends. CDR1 SQVTM and CDR2 ANQGSEA come from the germline V gene. CDR3 size: 15 residues. The CDR3 DNA reads TGCAGCGGGCGGGGACTCCGATTGACATACAATGAGCAGTTCTTC. It encodes CSGRGLRLTYNEQFF.

The J gene is TRBJ2-3, the V gene TRBV5-5, with TRBD1 matching 9 bases. The CDR3 has 15 residues. Germline CDR1 SGHKS, CDR2 YYEKEE (reference sequence). J was trimmed by 4 bases and V by 4 bases; bases with no gene match: 7. The DNA of the CDR3 is TGTGCCAGCAGCAGCGACAGGGGGTCAGCAGATACGCAGTATTTT. Translating gives CASSSDRGSADTQYF.

The V and J genes are TRBV30 and TRBJ2-1; a weak D match, TRBD1 (6 bases). This CDR3 spans 13 amino acids. Trimming cost V 1 base and J 5 bases, with 9 bases left between them. CDR1 and CDR2 (germline): GTSNPN, SVGIG (reference sequence). The CDR3 bases are TGTGCCTGGAGTGCTGGACAGAACAATGAGCAGTTCTTC. This translates into CAWSAGQNNEQFF.

V is TRBV2 and J is TRBJ1-3, with 7 bases fitting TRBD1. J gave up 2 bases and V 3 bases, and 7 bases lay outside the gene matches. The germline V gene has CDR1 SNHLY and CDR2 FYNNEI. The CDR3 extends over 16 amino acids. CDR3 region: CASSDRQGSTGNTIYF. CDR3 nucleotides: TGTGCCAGCAGTGACAGACAGGGATCGACTGGAAACACCATATATTTT.

The chain couples TRBV6-1 to TRBJ1-4, with 9 bases fitting TRBD1. The J segment lost 0 bases and the V segment lost 4 bases, leaving 3 bases of the junction unmatched. The CDR3 contains 16 residues. Germline V lookup: CDR1 MNHNS, CDR2 SASEGT. CDR3 in DNA: TGTGCCAGCAGTGCGCGACAGGGGGCAACTAATGAAAAACTGTTTTTT. Protein product: CASSARQGATNEKLFF.

The chain combines TRBV30 with TRBJ2-1, with 9 bases lining up with TRBD1. The CDR3 sequence is 14 residues long. The germline CDR1 and CDR2 sequences are GTSNPN and SVGIG (reference sequence). Losses at the gene ends were 4 bases for V and 4 bases for J; bases not matched to a gene: 5. For the CDR3, the DNA is TGTGCCTGGACTGGACAGGGGAGGTACAATGAGCAGTTCTTC. Residues: CAWTGQGRYNEQFF.

This chain uses TRBV7-2 with TRBJ1-5, with D possibly being TRBD1 (6 bases). This CDR3 region has 17 residues. Trimming cost V 1 base and J 0 bases, with 13 bases left between them. In germline, CDR1 is SGHTA, CDR2 FQGNSA. The CDR3, as DNA: TGTGCCAGCAGCTTAGAAGGGACACTTTTTAGCAATCAGCCCCAGCATTTT. Residues: CASSLEGTLFSNQPQHF. The variable domain in full, with the rest retrieved from reference TRBV7-2 and TRBJ1-5, is GAGVSQSPSNKVTEKGKDVELRCDPISGHTALYWYRQSLGQGLEFLIYFQGNSAPDKSGLPSDRFSAERTGGSVSTLTIQRTQQEDSAVYLCASSLEGTLFSNQPQHFGDGTRLSIL.

The chain joins TRBV19 to TRBJ1-6, with 7 bases aligning to TRBD1. From germline, CDR1 is LNHDA and CDR2 SQIVND (reference sequence). The CDR3 sequence is 12 residues long. J gave up 10 bases and V 10 bases, and 7 bases lay outside the gene matches. CDR3 nucleotides: TGTGCCACCCGGGACAGTGGGTCACCCCTCCACTTT. Translation gives CATRDSGSPLHF.

CDR3 in DNA: TGCAGCGTCCTCAGGGGACCCTACGAGCAGTACTTC. As protein: CSVLRGPYEQYF. The chain joins TRBV29-1 to TRBJ2-7; possible D gene TRBD1, 6 bases. The germline gives CDR1 SQVTM, CDR2 ANQGSEA. The CDR3 has 12 residues. V lost 6 bases, J lost 2 bases, and 11 bases lay in between.

The rearrangement links TRBV4-2 to TRBJ1-2; 12 bases are a match to TRBD1. From germline, CDR1 is LGHNA and CDR2 YNFKEQ. The CDR3 covers 16 residues. V gave up 1 base and J gave up 8 bases; unmatched junction bases: 8. The CDR3 DNA is TGTGCCAGCAGCCAAGCAAATAGCGGGACAGGGGGCGGCTACACCTTC. As protein: CASSQANSGTGGGYTF.

The count of this clone is one. The J gene is TRBJ1-6, the V gene TRBV4-3, with 9 bases that match TRBD1. Germline CDR1 LGHNA, CDR2 YSLEER. The CDR3 covers 17 residues. After removal of 5 bases from V and 4 bases from J, the junction contained 9 bases not matched to a gene. The CDR3: CASSGNRGPVYNSPLHF. CDR3 in DNA: TGCGCCAGCAGCGGAAACAGGGGGCCCGTTTATAATTCACCCCTCCACTTT.

This sequence joins TRBV10-3 and TRBJ1-2; 9 bases are shared with TRBD1. The CDR3 sequence is 13 residues long. Germline lookup yields CDR1 ENHRY and CDR2 SYGVKD. The V segment lost 7 bases and the J segment 3 bases; nucleotides outside the gene matches: 3. CDR3 region: CAITRTGDYGYTF. The CDR3 nucleotides are TGTGCCATCACGAGGACAGGGGACTATGGCTACACCTTC.

The chain employs TRBV2 and TRBJ1-4; TRBD1 aligns across 7 bases. The germline V gene has CDR1 SNHLY and CDR2 FYNNEI. This CDR3 is 14 amino acids long. The trim removed 2 bases at V and 8 bases at J, leaving 5 bases unmatched. This CDR3 reads CASSEWQGGEKLFF. The CDR3 DNA reads as TGTGCCAGCAGTGAATGGCAGGGGGGCGAAAAACTGTTTTTT.

This chain links TRBV7-8 with TRBJ2-1; D is unclear. This CDR3 has 13 residues. Germline-derived CDR1 and CDR2 are SGHVS and FQNEAQ. V gave up 9 bases and J gave up 0 bases, with 9 bases separating them. This chain's CDR3 is CASQRSSYNEQFF. DNA for the CDR3: TGTGCCAGTCAGAGGAGCTCCTACAATGAGCAGTTCTTC.

This chain uses TRBV18 with TRBJ2-7, with 7 bases lining up with TRBD2. This CDR3 has 13 amino acids. V was pared by 2 bases and J by 6 bases, with 4 bases of the junction left unmatched. The germline V gene has CDR1 KGHSH and CDR2 LQKENI. DNA for the CDR3: TGTGCCAGCTCACCAGATGGCGGGGGCGAGCAGTACTTC. This gives the protein CASSPDGGGEQYF.

The chain recombines TRBV11-2 with TRBJ2-7; no clear D. V lost 2 bases and J lost 8, with 10 bases in between. In germline, CDR1 is SGHAT, CDR2 FQNNGV. CDR3 length: 12 amino acids. CDR3 sequence (DNA): TGTGCCAGCAGCTTAAGGCGGCTCAAGCAGTACTTC. Protein sequence: CASSLRRLKQYF.